What follows is one T cell receptor beta chain and its context. What it recognizes is unknown. A much bigger clone sits one base away, suggesting this may be a read error. Germline CDR1 is MNHEY and CDR2 is SMNVEV (reference sequence). This CDR3 is built from 15 residues. The junction had 7 bases not matched to a gene; V was cut back by 8 bases and J by 4 bases. The sample is drawn from a study of T-cell reconstitution after alpha-beta-depleted transplantation in children. Overall study results and limits: Some patients showed high day-60 TCRbeta diversity, which derived from surviving recipient T cells and thymic progenitors.

TCRbeta library preparation incorporated unique molecular identifiers. Each CDR3 protein is one row after TCRdb ran MiXCR on the PCR reads. The top ten hold 25% to 30% of the sample, which has approximately 240,000 distinct CDR3 sequences, about 11% seen once. The chain couples TRBV27 to TRBJ2-2; 10 nucleotides line up with TRBD2. Sequencing used PBMCs, obtained before TCRalphabeta/CD19-depleted stem cell transplant. The TCR originated in a child younger than two with acute myeloid leukemia, due to receive a stem cell transplant. CDR3 region: CASGPSGSTTGELFF. CDR3 nucleotides: TGTGCCAGCGGTCCTAGCGGGAGCACCACCGGGGAGCTGTTTTTT.